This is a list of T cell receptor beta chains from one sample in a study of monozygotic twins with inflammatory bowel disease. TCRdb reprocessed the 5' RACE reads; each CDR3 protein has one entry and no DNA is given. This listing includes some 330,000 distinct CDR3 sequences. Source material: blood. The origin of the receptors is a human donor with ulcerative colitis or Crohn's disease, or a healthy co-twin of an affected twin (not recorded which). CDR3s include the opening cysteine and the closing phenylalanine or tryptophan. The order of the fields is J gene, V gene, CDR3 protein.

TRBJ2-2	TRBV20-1	CSARDLSRELFF
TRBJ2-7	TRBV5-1	CASSLEPYEQYF
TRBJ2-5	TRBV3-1	CASSQVTSRETQYF
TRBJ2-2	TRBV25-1	CASSALDRGRELFF
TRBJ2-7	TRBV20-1	CSAFRRGNEQYF
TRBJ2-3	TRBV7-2	CASIRPGTDTQYF
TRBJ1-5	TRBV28	CASSAPISRQPQHF
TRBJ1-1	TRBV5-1	CASSLDGGLTEAFF
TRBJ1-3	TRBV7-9	CASSLAGGGAAPF
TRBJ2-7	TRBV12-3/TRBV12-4	CASAGGYEQYF
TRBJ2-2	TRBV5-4	CASSLEVVPSARELFF
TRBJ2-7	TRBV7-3	CASSFSGTGAPYEQYF
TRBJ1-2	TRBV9	CASSVGPLTSNYGYTF
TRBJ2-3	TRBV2	CASRGARNGDTQYF
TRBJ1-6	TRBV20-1	CSASVGLPTHLHF
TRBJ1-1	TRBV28	CASGPGGMNTEAFF
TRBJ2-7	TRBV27	CASRGDTSYEQYF
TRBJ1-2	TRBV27	CASSKRDRVFRGYTF
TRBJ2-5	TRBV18	CASSPRAQLFQETQYF
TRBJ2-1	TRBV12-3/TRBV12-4	CASRPGLAWGNNEQFF
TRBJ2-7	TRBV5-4	CASSEDFASTYEQYF
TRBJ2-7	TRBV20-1	CSAIAPGRWNEQYF
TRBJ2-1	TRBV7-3	CASSLLREDEQFF
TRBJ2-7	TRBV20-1	CSASLLAGGSAHEQYF
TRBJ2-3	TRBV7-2	CASSVTSGGNTDTQYF
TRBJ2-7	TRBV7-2	CASSLGVELYEQYF
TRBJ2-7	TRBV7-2	CASSLGGGLSYEQYF
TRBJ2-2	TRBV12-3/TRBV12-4	CASSPGLNTGELFF
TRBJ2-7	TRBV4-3	CASSQGVLGQGLTSSYEQYF
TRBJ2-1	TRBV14	CASRRGDEQFF
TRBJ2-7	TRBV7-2	CASSYTRGGLGEQYF
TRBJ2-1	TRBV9	CASSVVGLALGYEQFF
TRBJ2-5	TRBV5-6	CASSLAGTGDETQYF
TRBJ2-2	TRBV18	CASKGLHTGELFF
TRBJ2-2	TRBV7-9	CASSLAGGRNTGELFF
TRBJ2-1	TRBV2	CASSETRQFSSYNEQFF
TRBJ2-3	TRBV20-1	CSPREGTGFTDTQYF
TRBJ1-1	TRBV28	CASRTQGASNTEAFF
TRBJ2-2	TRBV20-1	CSASRGQPRDTGELFF
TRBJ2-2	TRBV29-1	CSVARAGRSGELFF
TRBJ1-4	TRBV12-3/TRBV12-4	CASSFSGATNEKLFF
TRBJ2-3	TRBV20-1	CSVVVAGKDTQYF
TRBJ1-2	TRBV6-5	CASKRGNYGYTF
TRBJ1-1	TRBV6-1	CASMGQGAENTEAFF
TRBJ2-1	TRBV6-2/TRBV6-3	CASSLTGPSFGAEQFF